This note documents a single TCR beta chain sequence. Its antigen target is currently unknown. Base qualities are not provided; no much larger clone lies one nucleotide away. The receptor library was made with the immunoSEQ multiplex PCR assay. The source study handled its data this way. To diagnose cytomegalovirus status from the catalog of TCR beta chain sequences, a statistical classification framework was built. Not all clones reach the TCRdb copy of this immuneACCESS table, which keeps in-frame sequences only. Checked studies attribute under half of the gap to unresolved V genes and leave the rest unexplained. The DNA was the basis for D and trimming; V, J and clone size are from that table. Here the sample has about 78,000 clones; 90% to 97% occur a single time. Of the sample, 1.5% to 2% is held by the ten largest clones. The sample belongs to a study of cytomegalovirus exposure and HLA in healthy donors (TCRdb year 2017). Notes on the research overall: According to a later analysis, one platform produced both the roughly 120 validation repertoires and the 670 or so repertoires of the first cohort. The study combined high-throughput TCR immunosequencing, statistical association of individual TCRs with disease status, and machine learning to predict cytomegalovirus infection status. The study aimed to test whether cataloging public T cell receptors could reveal signatures of past pathogen exposure. Along with the roughly 700-subject first cohort, a separate validation cohort of 120 different subjects was used.

The donors belonged to the validation cohort of around 110 subjects, which was separate from the approximately 680-subject first cohort. The study at large found these results: Subsequent analysis determined that TCRs grouped into clusters in the first cohort also showed a tendency toward co-occurrence across the 120 validation repertoires, and approximately 94% of cluster scores exceeded 0. A later analysis had no HLA typing for the validation cohort, so co-occurrence there was scored across all 110 or so repertoires. The authors suggested that the approach could potentially be generalized to other disease states and immunological phenotypes. In both the original and validation cohorts, the classifier was reported to diagnose cytomegalovirus status with high specificity and sensitivity. In vitro tests confirmed that a few of the cytomegalovirus-associated TCR beta chains recognize cytomegalovirus antigens. Most TCR sequences were observed very rarely across donors, whereas some public TCRs were present in many individuals. The study listed 164 TCR beta chains as associated with cytomegalovirus.

V is pruned by 5 bases and J by 4 bases, leaving 2 bases of the junction without a gene match. Taken from the germline V gene (reference sequence), the CDR1 and CDR2 loops are GTSNPN and SVGIG. There are 12 amino acids in the CDR3, from cysteine to phenylalanine inclusive. Of the read, only the CDR3 DNA is kept; its 36 bases are in frame from base 1. Rearrangement joined TRBV30 to TRBJ2-5; 9 central bases correspond to TRBD1. Sequencing used PBMCs. The sequence was obtained from a man between 18 and 35 years old in good health and CMV-seropositive. The CDR3 protein: CAWGQGRETQYF. The bases read TGTGCCTGGGGACAGGGGAGAGAGACCCAGTACTTC.